These 20 T cell receptor beta chains originate from one sample sequenced in a study of blood T cells in healthy people across ages. With a J-beta primer mix and a sample-barcoded 5' primer, a second PCR ran roughly 6 to 12 cycles. TCRdb called the 5' RACE reads again in MiXCR, with one record for every CDR3 protein. The sample contains more than 800,000 distinct CDR3 sequences, 25% to 30% of which appear only once. The sample comprised blood. Receptors originate from a woman of 80 years or more in good health.

The chain combines TRBV15 with TRBJ2-2, with D possibly matching TRBD1 (5 bases). With 0 bases removed from V and 4 bases from J, the gap between germline ends came to 15 bases. Germline V lookup: CDR1 LNHNV, CDR2 YYDKDF (reference sequence). The CDR3 is 17 amino acids. CDR3: CATSRDWGLEPTGELFF. In DNA, the CDR3 is TGTGCCACCAGCAGAGATTGGGGCCTAGAACCCACCGGGGAGCTGTTTTTT.

This clonotype showed up many times. This chain uses TRBV6-2 or TRBV6-3 with TRBJ2-5, with a possible D match to TRBD2 (6 bases). Per germline, CDR1 MNHEY and CDR2 SVGEGT. The CDR3 length is 15 residues. Trimming removed 2 bases at V and 2 bases at J, with 12 bases between. The CDR3 protein is CASSYQSGVQETQYF. The CDR3 nucleotides are TGTGCCAGCAGTTACCAGTCGGGGGTTCAAGAGACCCAGTACTTC.

Many counts were recorded for this clonotype. The chain couples TRBV12-3 or TRBV12-4 to TRBJ1-2, with 7 bases aligning to TRBD1. Unmatched junction bases numbered 8, after V lost 6 bases and J lost 7 bases. The CDR3 totals 13 residues. The CDR3 is CASSGTVAFGYTF. CDR3 in DNA: TGTGCCAGCAGCGGGACAGTGGCTTTTGGCTACACCTTC.

Only a few counts were recorded for this clonotype. This clone may be a read error of a much larger clone one base away. This chain links TRBV5-1 with TRBJ2-6; D gene unclear. The germline V gene encodes CDR1 SGHRS and CDR2 YFSETQ. The V end was cut by 6 bases, the J end by 2 bases, with 15 bases between. There are 16 residues in the CDR3. The CDR3, as DNA: TGCGCCAGCAACTCGACCGTGCGCGCTGGGGCCAACGTCCTGACTTTC. As protein: CASNSTVRAGANVLTF.

In this sample, this clonotype turned up many times. This rearrangement joins TRBV6-1 to TRBJ2-1; 12 positions agree with TRBD2. The CDR3 contains 13 residues. After removal of 1 base from V and 15 bases from J, the junction contained 4 bases not matched to a gene. The germline V gene encodes CDR1 MNHNS and CDR2 SASEGT. The DNA of the CDR3 is TGTGCCAGCAGTGAAGGAAAGGGACTAGCGGGGTTCTTC. Translated, it gives CASSEGKGLAGFF.

The chain combines TRBV14 with TRBJ2-3, with D tentatively TRBD2 (6 bases). V was pared by 3 bases and J by 10 bases, with 17 bases between. Germline assignment: CDR1 SGHDN and CDR2 FVKESK. The CDR3 totals 14 residues. The CDR3 is CASSHLVVWEAQYF. CDR3 nucleotide sequence: TGTGCCAGCAGCCATCTTGTGGTTTGGGAGGCGCAGTATTTT.

The gene calls are TRBV7-9 and TRBJ1-2; D remains unclear. The germline V and J ends were trimmed by 5 bases and 3 bases, with 13 bases remaining between them. Germline assignment: CDR1 SEHNR and CDR2 FQNEAQ (reference sequence). This CDR3 has 14 residues. CDR3 region: CASSPGMGDYGYTF. CDR3 DNA sequence: TGTGCCAGCAGCCCTGGCATGGGTGACTATGGCTACACCTTC.

This clonotype was counted only a few times. The chain carries TRBV20-1 and TRBJ2-3, with D possibly TRBD2 on 7 matching bases. The length of the CDR3 is 16 residues. Trimming took 6 bases from V and 0 from J, leaving 19 bases between them. CDR1 and CDR2 from the germline V gene are DFQATT and SNEGSKA (reference sequence). CDR3 residues: CSAYGGRGASTDTQYF. CDR3 bases: TGCAGTGCCTACGGGGGGAGGGGGGCGAGCACAGATACGCAGTATTTT.

This clonotype was recorded many times. The V call is TRBV14, the J call TRBJ2-1; D remains unclear. This CDR3 has 13 residues. CDR1 is SGHDN and CDR2 is FVKESK in the germline V gene. V was shortened by 4 bases and J by 5 bases, with 9 bases between the two germline ends. For the CDR3, the DNA is TGTGCCAGCAGCCTTTTCGCCAACAATGAGCAGTTCTTC. Protein sequence: CASSLFANNEQFF.

This chain connects TRBV20-1 to TRBJ2-1; D might be TRBD2 (5 bases). The CDR3 totals 14 residues. Trimming pared 5 bases from V and 0 bases from J, leaving 11 bases between. CDR1 and CDR2 from the germline V gene are DFQATT and SNEGSKA (reference sequence). The CDR3 nucleotides are TGCAGTGCTGAAGGACGGGGCTCCTACAATGAGCAGTTCTTC. Translated: CSAEGRGSYNEQFF.

This clonotype occurred a few times. CDR3 in amino acids: CASSLVGLLNTEAFF. Here the CDR3 DNA reads TGTGCCAGCAGCTTAGTCGGACTGCTGAACACTGAAGCTTTCTTT. The rearrangement joins TRBV7-2 to TRBJ1-1; the D is unclear. Trimming took off 1 base at V and 0 bases at J, with 9 bases between the two ends. Germline loops: CDR1 SGHTA, CDR2 FQGNSA. The CDR3 is 15 residues long.

This clonotype was recorded many times. This chain uses TRBV7-2 with TRBJ2-3; D not resolved. The ends were cut back, 7 bases at V and 1 base at J, with 15 bases in the middle. The CDR3 length is 15 residues. Germline CDR1 reads SGHTA; CDR2 reads FQGNSA. The CDR3 protein is CASTYSPLGTDTQYF. The CDR3 bases are TGTGCCAGCACATATTCCCCACTCGGCACAGATACGCAGTATTTT.

In this sample, this clonotype turned up many times. The DNA for the CDR3 is TGTGCCAGCAGGGGGACAGGGAACACCGGGGAGCTGTTTTTT. Amino acid sequence: CASRGTGNTGELFF. This chain links TRBV3-1 with TRBJ2-2; TRBD1 matches 8 bases. The germline gives CDR1 LGHDT, CDR2 YNNKEL (reference sequence). The CDR3 spans 14 residues. Unmatched junction bases numbered 1, after V lost 6 bases and J lost 1 base.

About this clonotype itself: Possible read error: a much larger clone is one base away. The chain employs TRBV20-1 and TRBJ2-3; 15 bases agree with TRBD2. The CDR3 is 16 amino acids. CDR1 and CDR2 (germline): DFQATT, SNEGSKA (reference sequence). The CDR3 here is CSARVGTSGGTDTRYF. In nucleotides, the CDR3 is TGCAGTGCTAGGGTGGGGACTAGCGGGGGGACAGATACGCGGTATTTT.

Comment on this clonotype: One end of the junction fails to match germline, which may point to a read error. The V gene is TRBV3-1, the J gene TRBJ2-6, with D perhaps given as TRBD1 or TRBD2 (5 bases each). CDR1 and CDR2 (germline): LGHDT, YNNKEL (reference sequence). This CDR3 has 12 amino acids. CDR3 nucleotides: TGTGCCACCGGACCCGGGGCCAACGTCCGGACTTTC. This sequence encodes CATGPGANVRTF.

About this clonotype: A much larger clone lies one base from this, so it may be a read error. The V and J genes are TRBV11-2 and TRBJ2-7; 9 nucleotides match TRBD1. The J call is in doubt because the DNA end fits TRBJ2-5 better. Germline-derived CDR1 and CDR2 are SGHAT and FQNNGV. CDR3 length: 15 residues. The CDR3 here is CTSSPGQGYRETQYF. Here the CDR3 DNA reads TGTACCAGCAGCCCGGGACAGGGTTACCGAGAGACCCAGTACTTC.

The chain carries TRBV4-3 and TRBJ1-1; TRBD1 might be the D (6 bases). The V gene's germline CDR1 is LGHNA and CDR2 YSLEER. The CDR3 extends over 14 amino acids. V gave up 7 bases and J gave up 4 bases, with 16 bases separating them. CDR3 nucleotides: TGCGCCAGCAACCGAATACAGGGAAGCACTGAAGCTTTCTTT. Its translation: CASNRIQGSTEAFF.

Details on this clonotype: A read error may be the cause here, since a much bigger clone is one base away. This CDR3 is missing its conserved last phenylalanine or tryptophan, likely due to a read error. This chain uses TRBV7-2 with TRBJ1-2, with 11 bases lining up with TRBD1. V trimming: 5 bases; J trimming: 4 bases; junction bases outside the gene matches: 6. This CDR3 region has 15 residues. Germline V lookup: CDR1 SGHTA, CDR2 FQGNSA. The CDR3 nucleotides are TGTGCCAGCAGCGCCGGGACAGGGGGTTCCTATGGCTACACCATC. Protein: CASSAGTGGSYGYTI.

This clonotype was seen repeatedly, ten times or more. The chain combines TRBV6-2 or TRBV6-3 with TRBJ2-5, with TRBD2 matching 7 bases. Germline CDR1 MNHEY, CDR2 SVGEGT. The CDR3 is 16 amino acids. Trimming at V came to 5 bases and at J to 2 bases, leaving 11 bases not matched to a gene. CDR3 nucleotides: TGTGCCAGCAGTGACCGAAGCGGGGAGGATCAAGAGACCCAGTACTTC. Protein sequence: CASSDRSGEDQETQYF.

Comment on this clonotype: Possible read error: a much larger clone is one base away. V gene TRBV6-2 or TRBV6-3 combines with J gene TRBJ2-4; D is tentatively TRBD1 or TRBD2 (5 bases each). The J call may be wrong; the DNA end is better matched by TRBJ2-7. The CDR3 contains 15 residues. Germline CDR1 is MNHEY and CDR2 is SVGEGT. The CDR3 region is CGSSYKAKGTGEQYF. CDR3 nucleotides: TGTGGCAGCAGTTACAAGGCGAAAGGGACCGGCGAGCAGTACTTC.